This record concerns one T cell receptor beta chain sequence. Its target is unknown. The source of the sample is a study of shared clonotypes between healthy human individuals. Study in general: Donors had three CD4 naive, three CD4 memory, two CD8 naive and one CD8 memory plate apiece. Study-wide findings and caveats: Sharing across four donors was highest in naive CD4 (around 5%) and lowest in memory CD8 (0.4%). Generally, naive subsets (rather than memory subsets) showed larger estimated richness.

CD45RO-negative cells were positively selected for CCR7, leaving out terminally differentiated effector memory CD45RA+ cells. With V trimmed by 6 bases and J by 4 bases, 8 bases remained unmatched. The CDR3 is made up of 15 amino acids. Germline lookup yields CDR1 MNHEY and CDR2 SMNVEV (reference sequence). TCRdb keeps only in-frame clones here, not all; method: immunoSEQ multiplex PCR. The profile shows 450,000 to 700,000 clones, 95% to 96% of them singletons. The receptor was derived from a woman aged 30 to 39 in good health. The chain employs TRBV27 and TRBJ2-7, with 11 bases that match TRBD2. Sequencing input: naive CD8+ T cells sorted from blood. CDR3 in DNA: TGTGCCAGCAGCCCTGCGGGGACTAGCGGTTACGAGCAGTACTTC. As protein: CASSPAGTSGYEQYF.